The rows below give T cell receptor beta chains drawn from one sample of a study of blood T cells in healthy people across ages. TCRdb independently ran MiXCR on the 5' RACE reads; one entry per CDR3 protein. The table shows about 1.8 million distinct CDR3 sequences, with about 50% occurring only once. Sequencing used blood. Receptors originate from a woman in her thirties or forties in good health. The conserved cysteine and the conserved F or W are not part of the CDR3 here. Each record gives: V gene, CDR3 length, clone size, CDR3 protein. The size field is filled for only some rows; it gives once, few, many or a size class.

TRBV7-3,13,few,ASSTQGARFYGYT
TRBV4-3,12,-,ASGRDSSNTEAF
TRBV19,12,-,ASTRGPGQNIQY
TRBV13,12,-,ASSSGQDAYEQY
TRBV27,12,few,ASSRLAQQETQY
TRBV7-3,13,-,ASTIKRFLYNEQF
TRBV4-1,15,few,ASSQDPPGGRINTQY
TRBV4-3,12,-,ASSQDAGGYEQY
TRBV6-5,15,few,ASSYRGGASYNSPLH
TRBV7-2,12,-,ASSPGRDHQPQH
TRBV10-3,14,few,AISAATTTGGDGYT
TRBV6-2/TRBV6-3,12,-,ASSVRLHQETQY
TRBV5-1,12,-,ASSPRGQNTEAF
TRBV5-1,14,-,ASSLAPGTGGLEQY
TRBV7-2,13,-,ASSLDGHSQETQY
TRBV20-1,13,few,SANRPNSANEKLF
TRBV5-1,12,-,ASSTPGRAETQY
TRBV2,9,-,ATQGTDTQY
TRBV2,13,-,ASSELSGTTYEQY
TRBV6-5,11,-,ASHTPAGHEQF
TRBV7-9,13,-,TSSAGTSGKETQY
TRBV4-2,11,few,ASSQVQGDTQY
TRBV29-1,11,few,SAGLEAPDTQY
TRBV20-1,13,few,SARGQGSSYNEQY
TRBV2,12,-,ASSGQFSSQPQH
TRBV7-6,16,-,ASSLYPLDRSLNYEQY
TRBV5-1,11,many,ASSPDRGDTQY
TRBV5-1,11,few,ASSLAGEDEQF
TRBV5-1,13,once,ASSLRDRSTDTQY
TRBV28,12,-,ASSYQGTKNIQY
TRBV20-1,9,few,SANRGHGYT
TRBV6-6,15,-,ASSYGGGKTSTDTQY
TRBV7-6,18,-,ASSSQRLAGAKSSTDTQY
TRBV20-1,12,-,SARLQGTNYGYT
TRBV4-2,13,-,ASSPLKGQENIQY
TRBV4-2,15,-,ASSQDSTAYSGNTIY
TRBV28,14,once,ASSPWGGSFPYEQY
TRBV6-5,13,-,ATHRTSGGSGEQF
TRBV11-2,13,once,ASSLGHLRSTEAF
TRBV3-1,13,-,ASTLGQGIGETQY
TRBV7-4,14,many,ASSPQPGTSQETQY
TRBV7-2,18,-,ASREGRMGLAGSRQETQY
TRBV27,12,few,ASSRDRGVNEQF
TRBV7-2,11,-,ASSPGTETEQF
TRBV5-5,12,-,ASSLSQGVGEQY
TRBV7-2,13,once,ASSSAGVGNQPQH
TRBV20-1,11,few,SVGGGPQETQY
TRBV9,14,-,ASSVGVGGPQNTQY
TRBV7-2,11,few,ASSHGGARGYT
TRBV12-3/TRBV12-4,13,-,ASSFDLRKTNEQF
TRBV6-2/TRBV6-3,9,-,ASGTSYPQY
TRBV18,15,-,ASSPRIAGEGGNEQF
TRBV7-6,14,-,ASSLTMGYNTGELF
TRBV20-1,12,few,SATQGQGGNEQY
TRBV28,14,-,ASSLSGQGTSYEQY